This TCR beta chain was identified in a study of cytomegalovirus exposure and HLA in healthy donors. Turning to the study itself: Previous work identified 95 million to 140 million unique TCR beta sequences from roughly 170 million T cells.

In germline, CDR1 is SGHTA, CDR2 FQGNSA. V shed 5 bases and J shed 1 base, with 8 bases lying between them. The CDR3 runs to 14 residues. Concerning this clone: Its antigen is still unknown.

The PCR made use of 60 Vbeta and 13 Jbeta primers. Data came from immunoSEQ multiplex PCR; TCRdb stores just in-frame clones and leaves some out. The sample lists around 150,000 clones; 80% were seen once. Whole-study findings and limits: Around 18,000 TCR beta sequences were associated with HLA alleles at 0.05 false discovery rate in a later analysis. In an earlier analysis, about 87% or about 30%: the productive usage of most TCR beta V segments.

This chain links TRBV7-2 with TRBJ2-2; no clear D. The sequenced material came from PBMCs. The TCR originated in a man aged 18 to 30 in good health and CMV-seropositive. In nucleotides, the CDR3 is TGTGCCAGCAGCCCCCTTCGGAACACCGGGGAGCTGTTTTTT. It specifies CASSPLRNTGELFF.